This entry concerns a single T cell receptor beta chain. The data are from a study of blood T cell repertoires in COVID-19. The repertoire was sequenced with immunoSEQ multiplex PCR; TCRdb's copy has only in-frame clones and lacks some. The repertoire includes about 170,000 clones, around 93% of them detected once, and 3.5% to 5% sits in the top ten. The germline CDR1 and CDR2 sequences are SEHNR and FQNEAQ (reference sequence). Trimming took 5 bases from V and 2 from J; bases not matched to a gene: 3. The CDR3 sequence is 14 residues long. The chain employs TRBV7-9 and TRBJ2-7, with 10 bases aligning to TRBD1. The receptor comes from a woman between 50 and 59 years old with acute or convalescent COVID-19. The sequenced material came from peripheral blood. CDR3 loop: CASSPGTGAYEQYF. Here the CDR3 DNA reads TGTGCCAGCAGCCCCGGGACAGGGGCCTACGAGCAGTACTTC.